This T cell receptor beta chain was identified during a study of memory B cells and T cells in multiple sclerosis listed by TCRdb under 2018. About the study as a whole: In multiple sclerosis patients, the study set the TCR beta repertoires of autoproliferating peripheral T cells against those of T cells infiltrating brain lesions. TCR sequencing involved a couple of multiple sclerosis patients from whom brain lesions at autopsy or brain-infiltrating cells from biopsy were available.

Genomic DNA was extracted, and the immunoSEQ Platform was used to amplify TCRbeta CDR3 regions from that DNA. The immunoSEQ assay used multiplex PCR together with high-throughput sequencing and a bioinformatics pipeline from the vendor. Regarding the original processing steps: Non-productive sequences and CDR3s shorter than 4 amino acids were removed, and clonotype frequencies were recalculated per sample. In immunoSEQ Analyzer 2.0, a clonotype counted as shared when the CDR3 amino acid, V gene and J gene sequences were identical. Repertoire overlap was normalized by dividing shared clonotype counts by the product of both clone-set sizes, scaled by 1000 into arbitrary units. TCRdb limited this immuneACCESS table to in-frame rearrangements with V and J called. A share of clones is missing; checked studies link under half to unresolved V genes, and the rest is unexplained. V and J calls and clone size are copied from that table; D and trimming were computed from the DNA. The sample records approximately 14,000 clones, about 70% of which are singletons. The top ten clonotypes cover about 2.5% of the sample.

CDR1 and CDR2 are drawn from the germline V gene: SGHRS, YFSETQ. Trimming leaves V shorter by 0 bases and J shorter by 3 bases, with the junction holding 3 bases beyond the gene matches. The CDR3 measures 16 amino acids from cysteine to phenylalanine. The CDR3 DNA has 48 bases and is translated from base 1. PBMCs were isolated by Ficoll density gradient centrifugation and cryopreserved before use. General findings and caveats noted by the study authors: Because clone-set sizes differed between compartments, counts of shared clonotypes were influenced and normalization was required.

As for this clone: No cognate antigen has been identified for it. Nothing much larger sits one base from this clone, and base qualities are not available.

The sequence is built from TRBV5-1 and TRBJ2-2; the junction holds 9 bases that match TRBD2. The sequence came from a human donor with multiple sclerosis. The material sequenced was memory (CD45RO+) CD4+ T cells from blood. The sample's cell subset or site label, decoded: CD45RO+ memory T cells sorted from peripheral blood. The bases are TGCGCCAGCAGCTTGGCCCTAGCGGGGTACACCGGGGAGCTGTTTTTT. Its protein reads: CASSLALAGYTGELFF.